These T cell receptor beta chains were read from a single sample in a study of beta chain features in type 1 diabetes. Here immunoSEQ multiplex PCR was the method, and the copy in TCRdb shows in-frame clones only, minus some. The sample consists of 400,000 to 550,000 clones, approximately 10% of them appearing once. The sample consisted of naive CD4+ T cells from blood. These receptors all stem from a young woman in good health. The CDR3 runs from the conserved cysteine through the conserved F or W. D genes are given only for firm matches. A row's size may be missing; if present it is once, few, many or a size class.

size | J | D | length | V | DNA | CDR3
- | TRBJ2-1 | - | 13 | TRBV11-3 | TGTGCCAGCAGCCGAGTTGTGGGGGGTGGAGAGTTCTTC | CASSRVVGGGEFF
- | TRBJ1-3 | - | 14 | TRBV9 | TGTGCCAGCAGCGTAGTGGGTATCGGAAACACCATATATTTT | CASSVVGIGNTIYF
few | TRBJ2-2 | - | 15 | TRBV7-9 | TGTGCCAGCAGCGGGACAGGCGGGGGCACCGGGGAGCTGTTTTTT | CASSGTGGGTGELFF
many | TRBJ2-2 | TRBD2 | 13 | TRBV29-1 | TGCAGCGTACTAGCGAGGAACACCGGGGAGCTGTTTTTT | CSVLARNTGELFF
- | TRBJ2-1 | - | 16 | TRBV27 | TGTGCCAGCAGCGGGCCTAACAGGGTGGGGAGCGGTGAGCAGTTCTTC | CASSGPNRVGSGEQFF
- | TRBJ2-7 | TRBD1 | 15 | TRBV30 | TGTGCCTGGAGTGTACTAGGGACAGGATTCTACGAGCAGTACTTC | CAWSVLGTGFYEQYF
once | TRBJ1-1 | - | 14 | TRBV18 | TGTGCCAGCTCCCCGGATGGGTTGAACACTGAAGCTTTCTTT | CASSPDGLNTEAFF
- | TRBJ2-1 | - | 8 | TRBV20-1 | TGCAGTGCCCGCGAGCAGTTCTTC | CSAREQFF
few | TRBJ2-3 | - | 13 | TRBV10-3 | TGTGCCATCAGGGTGAGGGGCACAGATACGCAGTATTTT | CAIRVRGTDTQYF
- | TRBJ2-7 | - | 11 | TRBV7-8 | TGTGCCAGCATGGACCTCGCCGAGCAGTACTTC | CASMDLAEQYF
- | TRBJ2-1 | TRBD2 | 13 | TRBV2 | TGTGCCAGCAACAGGTTGGGAGGGAATGAGCAGTTCTTC | CASNRLGGNEQFF
few | TRBJ2-5 | TRBD1 | 14 | TRBV5-1 | TGCGCCAGCAGCACGGGGACAGTAGAAGAGACCCAGTACTTC | CASSTGTVEETQYF
- | TRBJ2-6 | TRBD1 | 16 | TRBV9 | TGTGCCAGCAGCCCCACAGGGGGCTCTGGGGCCAACGTCCTGACTTTC | CASSPTGGSGANVLTF
few | TRBJ1-1 | - | 13 | TRBV29-1 | TGCAGCGTCACAAGGACGGCGAACACTGAAGCTTTCTTT | CSVTRTANTEAFF
- | TRBJ1-4 | - | 13 | TRBV29-1 | TGCAGCGCCACCGGGGGGTTTAATGAAAAACTGTTTTTT | CSATGGFNEKLFF
- | TRBJ2-1 | TRBD2 | 17 | TRBV9 | TGTGCCAGCAGCGTAGATTTAGCGGGAGTCCCCTACAATGAGCAGTTCTTC | CASSVDLAGVPYNEQFF
- | TRBJ1-2 | TRBD1 | 17 | TRBV7-2 | TGTGCCAGCAGCTCCATCTCGACAGGGAGAGGTTTCGAAGGCTACACCTTC | CASSSISTGRGFEGYTF
- | TRBJ2-2 | - | 16 | TRBV12-5 | TGTGCTAGTGGTTCCCCGGGGCGGATGAACACCGGGGAGCTGTTTTTT | CASGSPGRMNTGELFF
- | TRBJ2-2 | - | 14 | TRBV7-2 | TGTGCCAGCAGCTTAGAGTGGGAGCGGGGGGAGCTGTTTTTT | CASSLEWERGELFF
- | TRBJ1-1 | - | 13 | TRBV29-1 | TGCAGCGAATCGAGGGGGGAGAACACTGAAGCTTTCTTT | CSESRGENTEAFF
- | TRBJ2-7 | TRBD1 | 13 | TRBV7-2 | TGTGCCAGCAGCCTGACAGGGGTCTACGAGCAGTACTTC | CASSLTGVYEQYF
- | TRBJ2-1 | TRBD2 | 15 | TRBV11-3 | TGTGCCAGCAGCTTCCTAGCGGGCAGATACAATGAGCAGTTCTTC | CASSFLAGRYNEQFF
few | TRBJ1-6 | - | 14 | TRBV7-9 | TGTGCCAGCAGCTCTATGGAGACCAATTCACCCCTCCACTTT | CASSSMETNSPLHF
- | TRBJ1-2 | - | 13 | TRBV18 | TGTGCCAGCTCACCAGACAAGACCTATGGCTACACCTTC | CASSPDKTYGYTF
many | TRBJ1-5 | TRBD1 | 13 | TRBV30 | TGTGCCTTAACACAGGGGGCAAATCAGCCCCAGCATTTT | CALTQGANQPQHF
few | TRBJ2-5 | - | 14 | TRBV5-6 | TGTGCCAGCAGCCCGCTAGCGACCAAAGAGACCCAGTACTTC | CASSPLATKETQYF
- | TRBJ1-1 | - | 14 | TRBV5-4 | TGTGCCAGCAAAAAGGACGGTTCGAACACTGAAGCTTTCTTT | CASKKDGSNTEAFF
few | TRBJ1-2 | TRBD1 | 13 | TRBV23-1 | TGCGCCAGCAGTCCGGGGACAGGGCGAGGCTACACCTTC | CASSPGTGRGYTF
few | TRBJ2-5 | TRBD2 | 14 | TRBV9 | TGTGCCAGCAGCTCCGGACTAGCACAAGAGACCCAGTACTTC | CASSSGLAQETQYF
- | TRBJ2-5 | - | 16 | TRBV9 | TGTGCCAGCAGCCCCCAGGGGAGGTTGTATGGAGAGACCCAGTACTTC | CASSPQGRLYGETQYF
few | TRBJ2-3 | - | 16 | TRBV7-2 | TGTGCCAGCAGCTCCGTCCGGACAGTTAGTACAGATACGCAGTATTTT | CASSSVRTVSTDTQYF
few | TRBJ1-2 | - | 14 | TRBV6-1 | TGTGCCAGCAGACAAAACCGGGACACTTATGGCTACACCTTC | CASRQNRDTYGYTF
- | TRBJ2-3 | - | 12 | TRBV11-1 | TGTGCCAGCAGCTTAACTTCGAATACGCAGTATTTT | CASSLTSNTQYF
few | TRBJ1-3 | - | 13 | TRBV29-1 | TGCAGCGCTTACTCAACCTCGGGAAACACCATATATTTT | CSAYSTSGNTIYF
few | TRBJ1-5 | TRBD1 | 14 | TRBV4-1 | TGCGCCAGCAGCTCTGACAGGGGCAATCAGCCCCAGCATTTT | CASSSDRGNQPQHF
few | TRBJ1-5 | - | 13 | TRBV7-9 | TGTGCCAGCAGCGGAACAGGGAATCAGCCCCAGCATTTT | CASSGTGNQPQHF
- | TRBJ2-5 | - | 13 | TRBV19 | TGTGCCAGTAGTATTCCTGGGTTGGAGACCCAGTACTTC | CASSIPGLETQYF
- | TRBJ2-5 | - | 14 | TRBV6-1 | TGTGCCAGCAGTCCCCGCCCAGGGGCTGAGACCCAGTACTTC | CASSPRPGAETQYF
few | TRBJ1-2 | - | 12 | TRBV30 | TGTGCCTGGAACTTTAGGTTTAGTGGCTACACCTTC | CAWNFRFSGYTF
- | TRBJ1-1 | - | 11 | TRBV29-1 | TGCAGTGTAGTCGGAGTTGGGGAAGCTTTCTTT | CSVVGVGEAFF
- | TRBJ1-5 | - | 14 | TRBV18 | TGTGCCAGCTCACCAGCAGCTAGCAATCAGCCCCAGCATTTT | CASSPAASNQPQHF
- | TRBJ2-3 | - | 14 | TRBV9 | TGTGCCAGCAGCGTAGGGTCTTGGGCAGATACGCAGTATTTT | CASSVGSWADTQYF
few | TRBJ1-4 | TRBD1 | 12 | TRBV6-5 | TGTGCCAGCAGTACACAGGGGGGAAAACTGTTTTTT | CASSTQGGKLFF
- | TRBJ2-7 | - | 15 | TRBV5-1 | TGCGCCAGCAGCTTGGCTCGGTACGGGACCTACGAGCAGTACTTC | CASSLARYGTYEQYF
- | TRBJ2-5 | TRBD1 | 16 | TRBV2 | TGTGCCAGCAGCCTGGACAGGGGATGGGTACAAGAGACCCAGTACTTC | CASSLDRGWVQETQYF
few | TRBJ2-7 | - | 14 | TRBV7-2 | TGTGCCAGCAGCTTCGATCTTAGGGTGCTGGAGCAGTACTTC | CASSFDLRVLEQYF
- | TRBJ2-3 | - | 12 | TRBV29-1 | TGCAGCGTTGTGAGGGTTGAAGATACGCAGTATTTT | CSVVRVEDTQYF